This T cell receptor (beta chain) was sequenced in a study of T-cell memory formation after mild COVID-19. TCRalpha and TCRbeta libraries used 5'RACE with constant-segment primers and UMIs. TCRdb called the 5' RACE reads again in MiXCR, with one record for every CDR3 protein. The top ten hold around 22% of the sample, which has 140,000 to 150,000 distinct CDR3 sequences, under 30% seen once. The CDR3 consists of 15 residues. Germline lookup yields CDR1 SEHNR and CDR2 FQNEAQ (reference sequence). V was cut by 5 bases and J by 0 bases, with 11 bases left in between. The sequencing input was PBMCs or a T cell subset sorted from them (not recorded which). The TCR comes from an adult woman who had mild COVID-19 (a few samples of this study predate the infection). Cell type and time point are not known. The chain links TRBV7-9 to TRBJ2-1, with D perhaps given as TRBD1 or TRBD2 (6 bases each). CDR3 nucleotide sequence: TGTGCCAGCAGCCCCGGGGGCCGCTCCTACAATGAGCAGTTCTTC. Residues: CASSPGGRSYNEQFF.